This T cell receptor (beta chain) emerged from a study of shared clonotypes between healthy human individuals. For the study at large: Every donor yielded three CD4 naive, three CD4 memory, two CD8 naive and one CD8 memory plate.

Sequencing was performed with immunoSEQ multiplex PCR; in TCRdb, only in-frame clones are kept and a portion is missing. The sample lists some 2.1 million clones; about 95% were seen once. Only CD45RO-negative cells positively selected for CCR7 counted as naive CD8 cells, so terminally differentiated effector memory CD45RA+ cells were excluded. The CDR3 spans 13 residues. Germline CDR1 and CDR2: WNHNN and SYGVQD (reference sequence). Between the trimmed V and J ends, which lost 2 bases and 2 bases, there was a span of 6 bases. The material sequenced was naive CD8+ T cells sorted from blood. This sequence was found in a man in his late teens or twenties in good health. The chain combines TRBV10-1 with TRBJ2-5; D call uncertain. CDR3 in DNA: TGCGCCAGCAGTGAGACGTTGCAAGAGACCCAGTACTTC. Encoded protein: CASSETLQETQYF.